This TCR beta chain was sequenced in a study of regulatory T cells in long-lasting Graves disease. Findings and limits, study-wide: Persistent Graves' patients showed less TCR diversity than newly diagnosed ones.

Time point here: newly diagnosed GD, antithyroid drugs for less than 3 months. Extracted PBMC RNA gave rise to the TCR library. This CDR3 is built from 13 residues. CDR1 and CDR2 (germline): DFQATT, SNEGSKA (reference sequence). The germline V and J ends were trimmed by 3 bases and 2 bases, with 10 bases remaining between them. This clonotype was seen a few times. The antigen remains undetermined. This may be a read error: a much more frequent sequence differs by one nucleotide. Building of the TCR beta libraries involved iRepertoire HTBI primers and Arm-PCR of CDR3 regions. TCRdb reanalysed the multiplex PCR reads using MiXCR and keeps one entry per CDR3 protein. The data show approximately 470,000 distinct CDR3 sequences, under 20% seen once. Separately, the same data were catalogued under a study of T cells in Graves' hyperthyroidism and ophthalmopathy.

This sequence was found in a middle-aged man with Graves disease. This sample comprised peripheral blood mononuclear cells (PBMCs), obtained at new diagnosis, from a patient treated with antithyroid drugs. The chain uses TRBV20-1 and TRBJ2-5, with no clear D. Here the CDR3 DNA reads TGCAGTGCTAGCGGCAGGATACAAGAGACCCAGTACTTC. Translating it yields CSASGRIQETQYF.